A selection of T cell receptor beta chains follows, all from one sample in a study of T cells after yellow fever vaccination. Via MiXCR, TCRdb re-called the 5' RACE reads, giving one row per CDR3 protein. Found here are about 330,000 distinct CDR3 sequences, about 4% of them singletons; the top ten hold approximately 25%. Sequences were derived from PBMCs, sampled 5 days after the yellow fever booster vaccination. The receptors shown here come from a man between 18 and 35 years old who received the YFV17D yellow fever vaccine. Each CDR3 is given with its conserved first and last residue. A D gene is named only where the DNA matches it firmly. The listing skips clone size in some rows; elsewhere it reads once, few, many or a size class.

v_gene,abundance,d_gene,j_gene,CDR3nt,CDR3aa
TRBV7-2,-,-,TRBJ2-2,TGTGCCAGCAGCTTAGTATCGTGGGACACCGGGGAGCTGTTTTTT,CASSLVSWDTGELFF
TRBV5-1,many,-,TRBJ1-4,TGCGCCAGCAGCCTTCAGGGTAGTGGTGAAAAACTGTTTTTT,CASSLQGSGEKLFF
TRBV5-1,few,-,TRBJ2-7,TGCGCCAGCAGCTCCTCACACTACGAGCAGTACTTC,CASSSSHYEQYF
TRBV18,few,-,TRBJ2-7,TGTGCCAGCTCACTTCATTTGGGGCGAGGGGCCTTGGAGCAGTACTTC,CASSLHLGRGALEQYF
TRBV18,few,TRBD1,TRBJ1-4,TGTGCCAGCTCACCACGATCCGGACAGGGTCTCGGTGAAAAACTGTTTTTT,CASSPRSGQGLGEKLFF
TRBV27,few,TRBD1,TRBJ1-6,TGTGCCAGCAGTTTTTTACCGGGACAGGAAAGCTCCTATAATTCACCCCTCCACTTT,CASSFLPGQESSYNSPLHF
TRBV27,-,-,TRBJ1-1,TGTGCCAGCAGTTTTCATAACACTGAAGCTTTCTTT,CASSFHNTEAFF
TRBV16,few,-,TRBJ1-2,TGTGCCAGCAGCCATAGACAGACTCAACTTTATGGCTACACCTTC,CASSHRQTQLYGYTF
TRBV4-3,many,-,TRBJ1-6,TGCGCCAGCAGCCAAGGGCCGGAGCCCAATTCACCCCTCCACTTT,CASSQGPEPNSPLHF
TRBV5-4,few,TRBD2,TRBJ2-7,TGTGCCAGCAGCCCCGGGACTAATCCCTACGAGCAGTACTTC,CASSPGTNPYEQYF
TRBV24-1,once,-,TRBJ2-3,TGTGCCACCAGTGATGAGCGGCGCGGCGGGGATACGCAGTATTTT,CATSDERRGGDTQYF
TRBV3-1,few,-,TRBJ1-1,TGTGCCAGCAGCCAAGGAGAGCTGAACACTGAAGCTTTCTTT,CASSQGELNTEAFF
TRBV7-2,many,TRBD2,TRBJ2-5,TGTGCCAGCAGCTCCTGGACTAGCGTTGCAGAGACCCAGTACTTC,CASSSWTSVAETQYF
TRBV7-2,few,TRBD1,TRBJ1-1,TGTGCCAGCAGCACACTACAGGGGGGCACTGAAGCTTTCTTT,CASSTLQGGTEAFF
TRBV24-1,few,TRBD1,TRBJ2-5,TGTGCCACCATGGGACAGGGGGGTTCGGAGACCCAGTACTTC,CATMGQGGSETQYF
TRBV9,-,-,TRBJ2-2,TGTGCCAGCAGCGTCGGAATGGTTCGTGGCACCGGGGAGCTGTTTTTT,CASSVGMVRGTGELFF
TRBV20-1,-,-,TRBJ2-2,TGCAGTGCTAGGCGGGACACGAACACCGGGGAGCTGTTTTTT,CSARRDTNTGELFF
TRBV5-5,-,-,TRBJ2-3,TGTGCCAGTCCCAGGGTATCAGATACGCAGTATTTT,CASPRVSDTQYF
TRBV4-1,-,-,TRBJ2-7,TGCGCCAGCAGCCGCTTTGGACCACGCGGCTACGAGCAGTACTTC,CASSRFGPRGYEQYF
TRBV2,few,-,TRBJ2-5,TGTGCCAGCAGTGTGGGTGTTCTAGCCGAGACCCAGTACTTC,CASSVGVLAETQYF
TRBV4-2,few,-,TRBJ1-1,TGTGCCAGCAGCCAGGCGGACAGACGTGAAGCTTTCTTT,CASSQADRREAFF
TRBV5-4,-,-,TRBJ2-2,TGTGCCAGCAGCTTGTACGTAGGGGGGAACACCGGGGAGCTGTTTTTT,CASSLYVGGNTGELFF
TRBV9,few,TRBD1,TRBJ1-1,TGTGCCAGCAGCGTAGAGAAGCAGACAGGGGCAAACACTGAAGCTTTCTTT,CASSVEKQTGANTEAFF
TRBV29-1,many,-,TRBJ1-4,TGCAGCGTTCAACGGGGGCTTAATGAAAAACTGTTTTTT,CSVQRGLNEKLFF
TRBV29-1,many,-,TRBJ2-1,TGCAGCGCCCACGGCGGCAACGTGTTCTACAATGAGCAGTTCTTC,CSAHGGNVFYNEQFF
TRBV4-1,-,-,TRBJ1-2,TGCGCCAGCAGCCAAGTAGATCGCTATGGCTACACCTTC,CASSQVDRYGYTF
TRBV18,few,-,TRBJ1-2,TGTGCCAGCTCACCACCCAACACAGCTAACTATGGCTACACCTTC,CASSPPNTANYGYTF
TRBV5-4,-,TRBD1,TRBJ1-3,TGTGCCAGCAGCAAAGGGACAGAAGGAAGAAACACCATATATTTT,CASSKGTEGRNTIYF